This TCR beta chain was observed in a study of blood T cell repertoires in COVID-19. Study in general: The origin of the acute and convalescent COVID-19 samples was the United States, Italy and Spain. The analysed material was cDNA or gDNA that came from T cells, B-cell-depleted T cells, or PBMCs.

The germline V gene has CDR1 SGHAT and CDR2 FQNNGV. The CDR3 sequence is 18 residues long. Losses at the gene ends were 4 bases for V and 8 bases for J; bases not matched to a gene: 15. A few counts support this clone. Per the original methods: Reference gene primer amplification in the assay estimated nucleated cell counts. Only in-frame clones appear in the TCRdb table, and some are missing; sequencing was by immunoSEQ multiplex PCR. V and J calls and clone size come straight from that table; D and trimming were deduced from the DNA. The sample holds 150,000 or so clones; roughly 93% are singletons and the top ten take around 2.1%.

Sequenced material: peripheral blood. The clonotype was recovered from a man in his late teens or twenties with acute or convalescent COVID-19. The rearrangement uses TRBV11-2 and TRBJ2-1, with TRBD2 identical over 12 bases. The chain's CDR3 is CASSSYLAGGPAVDEQFF. CDR3 sequence (DNA): TGTGCCAGCAGCTCATACCTAGCGGGAGGGCCGGCAGTCGATGAGCAGTTCTTC.